One TCR beta chain is described in this entry. Its antigen remains unidentified. These data are taken from a study of CD8 T cells in Susac syndrome. The study's findings and limits: The study conceded that relatively few individuals underwent its TCR sequencing and HLA analysis.

The sequenced target, TCR beta, came from blood CD8+ and CD4+ T cells. CDR3 length equals 15 residues. Germline V gene lookup returns CDR1 SGHTA and CDR2 FQGNSA. V gave up 3 bases and J gave up 9 bases; unmatched junction bases: 5. Reverse transcription of roughly 0.45 to 1 ug RNA was performed with random hexamers. Amplification of TCR beta CDR3 used immunoSEQ multiplex PCR across 54 Vbeta and 13 Jbeta. TCRdb used MiXCR to reprocess the immunoSEQ multiplex PCR reads, holding one entry per CDR3 protein. This sample carries more than 250,000 distinct CDR3 sequences, about 90% of them seen once, and the ten largest clones take more than 0.06%.

The chain joins TRBV7-2 to TRBJ2-1; 13 bases fit TRBD2. This receptor was identified in a human donor with multiple sclerosis. Sequences were obtained from CD4+ T cells from PBMCs. The CDR3 region has the DNA TGTGCCAGCAGCTTTCGGGGACTAGCGGGACTTGAGCAGTTCTTC. This encodes CASSFRGLAGLEQFF. Filled out from reference TRBV7-2 and TRBJ2-1, the complete variable domain reads GAGVSQSPSNKVTEKGKDVELRCDPISGHTALYWYRQSLGQGLEFLIYFQGNSAPDKSGLPSDRFSAERTGGSVSTLTIQRTQQEDSAVYLCASSFRGLAGLEQFFGPGTRLTVL.